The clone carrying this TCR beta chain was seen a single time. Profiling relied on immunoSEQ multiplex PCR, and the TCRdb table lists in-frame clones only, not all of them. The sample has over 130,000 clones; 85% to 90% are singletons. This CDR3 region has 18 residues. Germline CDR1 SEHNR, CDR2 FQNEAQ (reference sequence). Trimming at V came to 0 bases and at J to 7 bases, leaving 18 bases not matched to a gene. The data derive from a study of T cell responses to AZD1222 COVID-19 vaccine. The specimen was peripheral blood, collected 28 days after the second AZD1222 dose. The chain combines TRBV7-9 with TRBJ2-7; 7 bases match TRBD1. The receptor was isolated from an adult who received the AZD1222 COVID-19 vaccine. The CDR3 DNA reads TGTGCCAGCAGCTTAGCGCACGTAGGGGGCGCCTTCTCTGTGGAGCAGTACTTC. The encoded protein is CASSLAHVGGAFSVEQYF.